The 11 T cell receptor beta chains below all came from one sample that was sequenced in a study of cytomegalovirus exposure and HLA in healthy donors. A multiplex PCR was run with 60 Vbeta primers and 13 Jbeta primers. The table came from immunoSEQ multiplex PCR; TCRdb's copy has only in-frame clones and leaves some out. Seen here are some 120,000 clones, 81% observed once, and the top ten hold 3.9%. The specimen sequenced was PBMCs. The receptors here all came from a woman younger than 45 in good health and CMV-seronegative.

The chain couples TRBV11-2 to TRBJ1-6; D is undetermined. The CDR3 has 14 residues. V was pared by 0 bases and J by 4 bases, with 4 bases between. Germline V lookup: CDR1 SGHAT, CDR2 FQNNGV. This chain's CDR3 is CASSLDSYNSPLHF. The DNA of the CDR3 is TGTGCCAGCAGCTTAGACAGTTATAATTCACCCCTCCACTTT. Supplemented by reference TRBV11-2 and TRBJ1-6, the full variable domain reads EAGVAQSPRYKIIEKRQSVAFWCNPISGHATLYWYQQILGQGPKLLIQFQNNGVVDDSQLPKDRFSAERLKGVDSTLKIQPAKLEDSAVYLCASSLDSYNSPLHFGNGTRLTVT.

J is TRBJ2-1 and V is TRBV7-6, with 9 bases matching TRBD2. This CDR3 is built from 15 residues. J lost 8 bases, V lost 0 bases, and 5 bases had no gene match. Germline CDR1 is SGHVS and CDR2 is FNYEAQ. CDR3 in DNA: TGTGCCAGCAGCTTAGCAGCGGGAGGAGGTGATGAGCAGTTCTTC. This encodes CASSLAAGGGDEQFF.

The genes are TRBV9 and TRBJ2-3, with 11 bases fitting TRBD2. The CDR3 extends over 19 amino acids. Trimming cost V 6 bases and J 1 base; bases outside gene matches: 16. From germline, CDR1 is SGDLS and CDR2 YYNGEE. The CDR3 bases are TGTGCCAGCAACGGGGAAATAGCGGGAGGGCCCTCGGGCACAGATACGCAGTATTTT. This translates into CASNGEIAGGPSGTDTQYF.

The chain employs TRBV4-1 and TRBJ1-1; 8 bases align to TRBD1. The CDR3 runs 14 residues. CDR1 MGHRA and CDR2 YSYEKL come from the germline V gene. V gave up 4 bases and J gave up 6 bases; unmatched junction bases: 7. CDR3 bases: TGCGCCAGCAGCCTAGGACAGGGAGGTTCTGAAGCTTTCTTT. Translation: CASSLGQGGSEAFF.

The chain has TRBV15 and TRBJ2-1; 12 nucleotides agree with TRBD2. The V gene's germline CDR1 is LNHNV and CDR2 YYDKDF (reference sequence). V was pared by 3 bases and J by 7 bases, with 7 bases of the junction left unmatched. This CDR3 comprises 16 residues. In DNA form, the CDR3 reads TGTGCCACCAGCAGGGGTCTAGCGGGAGGGCCGAATGAGCAGTTCTTC. Its protein is CATSRGLAGGPNEQFF.

This chain links TRBV7-8 with TRBJ1-6, with 9 bases that match TRBD1. The CDR3 loop spans 15 amino acids. The trim removed 1 base at V and 6 bases at J, leaving 1 base unmatched. Germline V gene data show CDR1 as SGHVS and CDR2 as FQNEAQ. The CDR3 spells CASSLGGQGNSPLHF. CDR3 DNA: TGTGCCAGCAGCTTAGGGGGACAGGGTAATTCACCCCTCCACTTT.

The chain couples TRBV2 to TRBJ2-2, with D perhaps TRBD2 (6 bases). V lost 4 bases and J 7 bases, leaving 10 bases between the germline ends. The germline V gene has CDR1 SNHLY and CDR2 FYNNEI. The CDR3 runs to 13 residues. The CDR3 spells CASSGSGVGELFF. CDR3 in DNA: TGTGCCAGCAGTGGTTCGGGGGTCGGGGAGCTGTTTTTT.

V and J are TRBV4-1 and TRBJ1-4, with a tentative D call TRBD1 (5 bases). The CDR3 has 16 amino acids. V was clipped by 0 bases and J by 0 bases, with 8 bases between them. Germline V CDR1 and CDR2: MGHRA, YSYEKL. The CDR3 protein is CASSQDSGATNEKLFF. The CDR3 DNA reads TGCGCCAGCAGCCAAGATTCGGGGGCAACTAATGAAAAACTGTTTTTT.

V usage is TRBV7-8 and J usage is TRBJ2-5; tentative D call: TRBD2 (5 bases). The end of the DNA aligns better with TRBJ2-7, so the J call may be wrong. The germline V gene has CDR1 SGHVS and CDR2 FQNEAQ. This CDR3 is 14 amino acids long. The CDR3 region is CASSLSGSASEQYF. The CDR3 DNA follows: TGTGCCAGCAGCTTATCTGGGAGCGCCAGCGAGCAGTACTTC.

The genes are TRBV6-1 and TRBJ2-3; 7 bases are shared with TRBD2. This CDR3 has 16 residues. V lost 4 bases, J lost 2 bases, and 9 bases stayed unmatched. The germline CDR1 and CDR2 sequences are MNHNS and SASEGT. CDR3 loop: CASSGRSSGITDTQYF. As DNA, the CDR3 is TGTGCCAGCAGTGGCAGATCTAGCGGCATCACAGATACGCAGTATTTT.

The chain joins TRBV28 to TRBJ2-7, with D possibly TRBD1 on 6 matching bases. Trimming left V 3 bases short and J 6 bases short, with 15 bases between. This CDR3 is built from 14 residues. Germline V lookup: CDR1 MDHEN, CDR2 SYDVKM. The CDR3 is CASSLNRVGREQYF. The CDR3 DNA reads TGTGCCAGCAGTTTGAACAGGGTGGGACGCGAGCAGTACTTC.